Described below is a single TCR beta chain sequence and its context. The antigen it binds to is not known. No qualities accompany the bases; no much larger clone lies one base away. Participants in the prospective study were enrolled through a virtual design, were aged roughly 18 to 90 years, and lived in some 24 United States geographic areas. To assign participants to cohorts, the prospective study relied on clinical history that participants themselves reported in a screening survey and a study questionnaire. Each participant in the prospective study had whole blood, serum and a nasopharyngeal or oropharyngeal swab collected by mobile phlebotomists. Prospective study participants could optionally give additional blood draws and questionnaires over a roughly 2-month period. Before DNA extraction, prospective study blood samples were shipped either frozen or at room temperature. TCRbeta CDR3 regions were amplified from genomic DNA by means of the immunoSEQ Assay, a bias-controlled multiplex PCR. The authors processed their data as follows. Within the assay, amplification of reference gene primers was used to estimate how many nucleated cells each sample contained. To quantify the absolute abundance of each unique TCRbeta CDR3 rearrangement, sequence reads were collapsed and filtered. For each sample, productive Simpson clonality was calculated by taking the square root of Simpson's diversity index across productive rearrangements. What TCRdb holds here is the immuneACCESS table cut down to in-frame rearrangements. Part of the clones is not present; checked against another copy, under half of the missing clones reflect an unresolved V gene, and the others are unexplained. V and J calls and clone size are as listed in that table; D and trimming were resolved from the DNA. Present in this sample are roughly 210,000 clones, around 90% of which were seen just once. The top ten hold less than 8% of the sample.

This entry belongs to a study of blood T cell repertoires in COVID-19 (TCRdb year 2020). Broadly, across the study: ImmuneRACE Cohort 3 recovered participants were defined by two consecutive negative NP/OP PCR tests, healthcare professional clearance, or symptom resolution. Samples from collaborators originated in the United States, Italy and Spain and spanned both the acute and convalescent phases of COVID-19. The material from the prospective study consisted of cDNA or gDNA derived from T cells, B-cell-depleted T cells, or PBMCs. The dataset comprised deeply sampled blood TCRbeta repertoires from subjects exposed to, actively infected with, or recovered from COVID-19. The repertoires were released in a freely available public database meant as a resource for research on the immune response to SARS-CoV-2. The samples were drawn from two sources: the first 160 participants of the ongoing ImmuneRACE study, and 1,254 subjects contributed by 6 global collaborators. Sample metadata almost always included a de-identified subject ID, COVID-19 status, age in years and sex. Where available, HLA class I and class II types were taken from metadata supplied by the sample provider and were not determined by assay-based typing. Summary of the overall study and its limitations: The quantity of clinical and demographic metadata differed by source and by participant and was supplied without curation.

CDR1 MGHRA and CDR2 YSYEKL are derived from the germline V gene. CDR3 length: 15 amino acids, cysteine to phenylalanine. The retained sequence is limited to the CDR3, 45 bases, with the frame set at the first base. V sheds 4 bases and J sheds 2 bases, leaving 15 bases between their ends. The chain was built from TRBV4-1 and TRBJ2-7; no confident D gene assignment can be made. Sequencing was performed on PBMCs or T cells enriched from blood (not recorded which). This sequence was found in a man aged 25-45 years in a cohort exposed to, infected with or recovered from COVID-19 (not recorded which). The CDR3 protein sequence reads: CASSLQAKDPYEQYF. The nucleotide sequence is given as TGCGCCAGCAGCCTCCAGGCCAAGGATCCCTACGAGCAGTACTTC.